Listed below are T cell receptor beta chains from one sample, sequenced in a study of blood T cell repertoires in COVID-19. Sequenced by immunoSEQ multiplex PCR; TCRdb stores in-frame clones only, minus some. The top ten hold roughly 4.1% of the sample, which has approximately 170,000 clones, 86% seen once. Sequencing was done on a sample of peripheral blood. The receptors here all came from a woman aged 70-85 years with acute or convalescent COVID-19. CDR3s include the opening cysteine and the closing phenylalanine or tryptophan. Each record gives: J gene, V gene, D gene, clone size, CDR3 protein, CDR3 DNA. A D gene is named only where the DNA matches it firmly. The size entry is marked missing in some rows and otherwise reads once, few, many or a size class.

TRBJ1-2 | TRBV18 | NA | NA | CASSRTGTSPNYGYTF | TGTGCCAGCTCACGAACCGGGACATCACCTAACTATGGCTACACCTTC
TRBJ2-3 | TRBV28 | TRBD2 | NA | CASIPSGRVDTQYF | TGTGCCAGCATCCCTAGCGGGAGGGTGGATACGCAGTATTTT
TRBJ1-6 | TRBV19 | NA | once | CASNSGPGGISPLHF | TGTGCCAGTAACTCAGGTCCGGGGGGAATTTCACCCCTCCACTTT
TRBJ2-5 | TRBV19 | NA | NA | CASSIPGGRETQYF | TGTGCCAGTAGTATCCCCGGGGGGCGTGAGACCCAGTACTTC
TRBJ1-5 | TRBV7-2 | TRBD1 | NA | CASSWTGVGQPQHF | TGTGCCAGCAGTTGGACAGGGGTCGGGCAGCCCCAGCATTTT
TRBJ1-6 | TRBV30 | TRBD1 | NA | CAWSVPGTGGSPLHF | TGTGCCTGGAGTGTACCCGGGACAGGGGGTTCACCCCTCCACTTT
TRBJ1-2 | TRBV18 | NA | NA | CASSPPETDYGYTF | TGTGCCAGCTCACCACCCGAGACAGATTATGGCTACACCTTC
TRBJ2-6 | TRBV4-1 | TRBD1 | once | CASSQEQGASTLHSGANVLTF | TGCGCCAGCAGCCAAGAACAGGGGGCGAGTACTCTCCACTCTGGGGCCAACGTCCTGACTTTC
TRBJ1-6 | TRBV4-1 | NA | few | CASSQDRAGNSYNSPLHF | TGCGCCAGCAGCCAAGATCGTGCGGGTAACTCCTATAATTCACCCCTCCACTTT
TRBJ1-2 | TRBV15 | TRBD1 | few | CATSRLSGQGTNYGYTF | TGTGCCACCAGCAGACTCTCCGGACAGGGAACTAACTATGGCTACACCTTC
TRBJ1-6 | TRBV10-2 | NA | NA | CASDSREGYNSPLHF | TGCGCCAGCGATTCGAGGGAGGGCTATAATTCACCCCTCCACTTT
TRBJ2-7 | TRBV6-5 | NA | NA | CASRRSDGSSYEQYF | TGTGCCAGCAGGAGATCGGACGGGAGCTCCTACGAGCAGTACTTC
TRBJ2-3 | TRBV2 | TRBD2 | NA | CASSGWEAGGPRTDTQYF | TGTGCCAGCAGTGGGTGGGAAGCGGGGGGGCCGAGGACAGATACGCAGTATTTT
TRBJ2-7 | TRBV27 | TRBD1 | NA | CASSLGTGLNEQYF | TGTGCCAGCAGTTTAGGGACAGGGTTGAACGAGCAGTACTTC
TRBJ2-5 | TRBV14 | NA | NA | CASSQGWAGETQYF | TGTGCCAGCAGCCAAGGTTGGGCGGGGGAGACCCAGTACTTC
TRBJ1-1 | TRBV30 | TRBD1 | NA | CAWTGTGEYTEAFF | TGTGCCTGGACCGGGACAGGGGAGTACACTGAAGCTTTCTTT
TRBJ2-7 | TRBV6-6 | TRBD2 | NA | CASSPRLAGGLLTYEQYF | TGTGCCAGCAGTCCAAGACTAGCGGGGGGTCTTCTAACCTACGAGCAGTACTTC
TRBJ2-4 | TRBV6-2/TRBV6-3 | NA | NA | CASSLVSTGYLAKNIQYF | TGTGCCAGCAGCCTGGTTTCTACAGGTTACCTAGCCAAAAACATTCAGTACTTC
TRBJ1-3 | TRBV7-2 | NA | NA | CASSPVAGSGNTIYF | TGTGCCAGCAGCCCTGTGGCGGGTTCCGGAAACACCATATATTTT
TRBJ2-7 | TRBV11-2 | NA | NA | CASSLAGDLSYEQYF | TGTGCCAGCAGCTTAGCGGGAGACCTCTCCTACGAGCAGTACTTC
TRBJ2-7 | TRBV2 | TRBD2 | NA | CASSTSETRNEQYF | TGTGCCAGCAGTACTAGCGAGACCCGCAACGAGCAGTACTTC
TRBJ2-7 | TRBV7-9 | NA | NA | CASSLFTEEGRAHEQYF | TGTGCCAGCAGCTTATTCACAGAGGAAGGCAGGGCCCACGAGCAGTACTTC